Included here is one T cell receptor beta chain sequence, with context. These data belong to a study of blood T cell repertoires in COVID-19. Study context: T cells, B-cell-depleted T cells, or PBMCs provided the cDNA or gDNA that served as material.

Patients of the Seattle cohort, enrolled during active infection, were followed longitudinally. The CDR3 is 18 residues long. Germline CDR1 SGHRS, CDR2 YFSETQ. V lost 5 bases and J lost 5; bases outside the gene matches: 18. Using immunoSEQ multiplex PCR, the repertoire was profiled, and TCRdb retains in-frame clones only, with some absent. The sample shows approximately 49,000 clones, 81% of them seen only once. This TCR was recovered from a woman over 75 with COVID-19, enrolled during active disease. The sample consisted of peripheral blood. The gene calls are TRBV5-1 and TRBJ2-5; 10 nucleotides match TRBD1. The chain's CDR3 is CASSPGTGVHDVVETQYF. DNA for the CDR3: TGCGCCAGCAGTCCCGGGACAGGGGTTCACGACGTTGTGGAGACCCAGTACTTC. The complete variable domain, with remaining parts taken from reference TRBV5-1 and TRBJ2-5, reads KAGVTQTPRYLIKTRGQQVTLSCSPISGHRSVSWYQQTPGQGLQFLFEYFSETQRNKGNFPGRFSGRQFSNSRSEMNVSTLELGDSALYLCASSPGTGVHDVVETQYFGPGTRLLVL.